This passage covers 3 T cell receptor beta chains from one sample sequenced in a study of beta chain features in type 1 diabetes. Findings and caveats of the study: TCRB CDR3s from Type 1 diabetes patients were moderately but significantly shorter in all four CD4+ subsets.

Expressed TCRB transcripts were sequenced after all isolated RNA was converted to cDNA. TCRdb's copy holds only in-frame clones and misses some; the assay was immunoSEQ multiplex PCR. The sample includes under 300,000 clones, roughly 24% seen only once; the top ten take roughly 0.011%. No antigen has been assigned to these receptors. Sequenced sample: naive CD4+ T cells from blood. The receptors derive from a woman aged 30 to 39 with type 1 diabetes.

V usage is TRBV6-5 and J usage is TRBJ2-7; TRBD2 aligns across 8 bases. This CDR3 has 15 amino acids. Germline V gene data show CDR1 as MNHEY and CDR2 as SVGAGI. V was clipped by 5 bases and J by 3 bases; unmatched bases: 9. CDR3 loop: CASSRTSGRHYEQYF. The CDR3 region has the DNA TGTGCCAGCAGTCGTACCAGCGGGAGACACTACGAGCAGTACTTC.

The V gene is TRBV7-9, the J gene TRBJ1-1; D gene uncertain. Deletions cut 4 bases from V and 6 bases from J, with 9 bases between. Per the germline V gene, CDR1 is SEHNR and CDR2 is FQNEAQ (reference sequence). The length of the CDR3 is 12 residues. Written as DNA, the CDR3 is TGTGCCAGCAGCTCCCACAATGCTGAAGCTTTCTTT. Translating gives CASSSHNAEAFF.

As for this clone: The same CDR3 is also encoded by other DNA sequences in this sample. V gene TRBV9 combines with J gene TRBJ2-3, with a tentative D call TRBD2 (5 bases). The germline V gene encodes CDR1 SGDLS and CDR2 YYNGEE. With 0 bases removed from V and 0 bases from J, the gap between germline ends came to 5 bases. CDR3 length equals 14 residues. The CDR3 loop is CASSVAGSTDTQYF. CDR3 DNA sequence: TGTGCCAGCAGCGTAGCGGGAAGCACAGATACGCAGTATTTT.